This T cell receptor beta chain was recorded in a study of blood T cell repertoires in COVID-19. The overall study: Sources were T cells, B-cell-depleted T cells, or PBMCs; the material itself was cDNA or gDNA.

Original handling: Amplification with reference gene primers provided the estimates of nucleated cell counts. Measured with immunoSEQ multiplex PCR; TCRdb has only the in-frame clones, and not every one. For V, J and clone size, that table is used; D and trimming come from the DNA. The sample has about 240,000 clones, 75% to 85% seen once. What was sequenced was peripheral blood. This TCR was sampled from a woman in her seventies with acute or convalescent COVID-19.

The CDR3 here is CASSVESLPNEKLFF. DNA for the CDR3: TGTGCCAGCAGCGTAGAAAGCCTCCCCAATGAAAAACTGTTTTTT. V gene TRBV9 combines with J gene TRBJ1-4; D call uncertain. The ends were cut back, 0 bases at V and 5 bases at J, with 11 bases in the middle. The germline gives CDR1 SGDLS, CDR2 YYNGEE. The CDR3 is made up of 15 amino acids. Full variable domain (rest looked up from reference TRBV9 and TRBJ1-4): DSGVTQTPKHLITATGQRVTLRCSPRSGDLSVYWYQQSLDQGLQFLIQYYNGEERAKGNILERFSAQQFPDLHSELNLSSLELGDSALYFCASSVESLPNEKLFFGSGTQLSVL.